This entry lists 5 T cell receptor beta chains sequenced from one sample in a study of CD4 T cells in relation to SARS-CoV-2 and coronaviruses. Antigen specificity for these receptors is unknown. Before the COVID-19 pandemic, during about 2010-2019, CD4+ T cells were taken from unexposed donors. After about ten days of culture, CD4+ T cells were isolated. Only in-frame clones appear in the TCRdb table, and some are missing; sequencing was by immunoSEQ multiplex PCR. The sample gives some 21,000 clones, roughly four fifths of which show up once; about a fifth is in the top ten. The sequenced material came from CD4+ T cells from PBMCs, cultured in vitro. These receptors were obtained from a human donor in good health.

This clone has more than one count but fewer than ten. Here the CDR3 reads CASSEGLAEIRKDNEQFF. In DNA, the CDR3 is TGTGCCAGCAGCGAGGGACTAGCGGAAATACGCAAAGACAATGAGCAGTTCTTC. The V call is TRBV9, the J call TRBJ2-1; the match to TRBD2 covers 11 bases. Losses at the gene ends were 3 bases for V and 5 bases for J; bases not matched to a gene: 13. Germline CDR1 and CDR2: SGDLS and YYNGEE. CDR3 length equals 18 residues.

The chain uses TRBV11-2 and TRBJ2-1, with D perhaps assigned TRBD1 or TRBD2 (6 bases each). Trimming shortened V by 3 bases and J by 10 bases, and 19 bases separated the two germline ends. The CDR3 is made up of 15 amino acids. CDR1 and CDR2 from the germline V gene are SGHAT and FQNNGV. CDR3 nucleotide sequence: TGTGCCAGCAGCTTCCACGCGAGGGGGGCGGCGGAGCAGTTCTTC. Its protein is CASSFHARGAAEQFF.

This clone was recorded a few times. The CDR3 DNA sequence: TGTGCCAGCAGCCAGGGCGACCGGGGCGGCATTCAGTACTTC. Translated, it gives CASSQGDRGGIQYF. V is TRBV14 and J is TRBJ2-4, with D perhaps assigned TRBD1 or TRBD2 (5 bases each). The germline gives CDR1 SGHDN, CDR2 FVKESK. The V end lost 3 bases, the J end lost 9 bases, and 15 bases lay between the germline ends. This CDR3 is 14 amino acids long.

The gene calls are TRBV5-1 and TRBJ1-6, with 8 bases matching TRBD1. The junction had 7 bases not matched to a gene; V was cut back by 4 bases and J by 10 bases. CDR1 is SGHRS, CDR2 YFSETQ, per germline. The CDR3 runs to 14 residues. In DNA, the CDR3 is TGCGCCAGCAGCCAACCTGGACAGGGATCACCCCTCCACTTT. Protein product: CASSQPGQGSPLHF.

This chain uses TRBV18 with TRBJ2-6; TRBD1 aligns across 8 bases. V shed 3 bases, J shed 0 bases, and the junction held 13 bases outside the gene matches. The germline gives CDR1 KGHSH, CDR2 LQKENI. The CDR3 sequence is 20 residues long. CDR3 DNA: TGTGCCAGCTCACCTCTACCCCGGGACAGGCTATTCTCTGGGGCCAACGTCCTGACTTTC. It codes for CASSPLPRDRLFSGANVLTF.